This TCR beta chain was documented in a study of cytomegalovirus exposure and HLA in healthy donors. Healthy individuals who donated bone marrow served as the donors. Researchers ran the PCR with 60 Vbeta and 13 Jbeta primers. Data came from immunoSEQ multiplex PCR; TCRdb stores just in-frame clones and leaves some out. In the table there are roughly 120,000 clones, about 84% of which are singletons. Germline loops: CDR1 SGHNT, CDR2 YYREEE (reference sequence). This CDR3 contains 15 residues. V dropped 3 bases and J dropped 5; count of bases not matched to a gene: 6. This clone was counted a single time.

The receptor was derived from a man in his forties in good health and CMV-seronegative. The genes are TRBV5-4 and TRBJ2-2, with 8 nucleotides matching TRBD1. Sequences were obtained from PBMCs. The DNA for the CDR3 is TGTGCCAGCAGCTCGGACAGGGCAGGAACCGGGGAGCTGTTTTTT. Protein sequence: CASSSDRAGTGELFF.